The 14 T cell receptor beta chains in this list originate from one sample, sequenced in a study of shared clonotypes between healthy human individuals. Sequencing was performed with immunoSEQ multiplex PCR; in TCRdb, only in-frame clones are kept and a portion is missing. The sample consists of about 2.3 million clones, 80% to 95% of them appearing once. Material for sequencing was naive CD4+ T cells from PBMCs. The sample's subset: CD45RA+ positively selected. These receptors all come from a man younger than 35 in good health. Some clones in this sample may be carry-over from other donors' samples.

This rearrangement joins TRBV5-1 to TRBJ2-7; perhaps TRBD2 as D (6 bases). The CDR3 is 13 residues long. Germline CDR1 SGHRS, CDR2 YFSETQ. V was clipped by 4 bases and J by 6 bases, with 14 bases between them. CDR3 in DNA: TGCGCCAGCAGCCCGGGACTTCCCTTCGAGCAGTACTTC. Protein product: CASSPGLPFEQYF. Full variable domain (remainder filled in from reference TRBV5-1 and TRBJ2-7): KAGVTQTPRYLIKTRGQQVTLSCSPISGHRSVSWYQQTPGQGLQFLFEYFSETQRNKGNFPGRFSGRQFSNSRSEMNVSTLELGDSALYLCASSPGLPFEQYFGPGTRLTVT.

Concerning this clone itself: In the same sample, other DNA sequences code for this CDR3. The chain joins TRBV28 to TRBJ2-3; 7 nucleotides line up with TRBD2. CDR1 is MDHEN and CDR2 is SYDVKM in the germline V gene. The CDR3 loop spans 13 amino acids. V was pared by 7 bases and J by 3 bases, with 4 bases of the junction left unmatched. The CDR3 protein is CASTAGATDTQYF. CDR3 sequence (DNA): TGTGCCAGCACGGCGGGAGCGACAGATACGCAGTATTTT.

This chain uses TRBV5-4 with TRBJ2-7; maybe TRBD1 (6 bases). The CDR3 has 15 residues. The germline V gene encodes CDR1 SGHNT and CDR2 YYREEE (reference sequence). Trimming stripped 2 bases from V and 2 bases from J, with 14 bases between. Here the CDR3 reads CASSFGGTPAYEQYF. Here the CDR3 DNA reads TGTGCCAGCAGCTTTGGTGGGACACCAGCCTACGAGCAGTACTTC.

This chain joins TRBV6-6 and TRBJ2-7, with a possible D match to TRBD1 (5 bases). Deletions cut 3 bases from V and 3 bases from J, with 15 bases between. Germline V lookup: CDR1 MNHNY, CDR2 SVGAGI (reference sequence). The CDR3 is made up of 15 amino acids. CDR3 in DNA: TGTGCCAGCAGTTATCAGTCGGCAGGGAACTACGAGCAGTACTTC. Encoded protein: CASSYQSAGNYEQYF.

The chain has TRBV7-8 and TRBJ2-5; the D gene could be TRBD1 or TRBD2 (5 bases each). The CDR3 contains 14 residues. V was pared by 5 bases and J by 4 bases, with 14 bases between. CDR1 and CDR2 from the germline V gene are SGHVS and FQNEAQ. The CDR3, as DNA: TGTGCCAGCAGCCCCATCGGGGCGGGAGAGACCCAGTACTTC. This encodes CASSPIGAGETQYF.

V and J are TRBV9 and TRBJ2-1; D might be TRBD1 (6 bases). Germline lookup yields CDR1 SGDLS and CDR2 YYNGEE. The CDR3 consists of 15 residues. The V end was cut by 3 bases, the J end by 7 bases, with 17 bases between. In DNA, the CDR3 is TGTGCCAGCAGCGCGCGAGCCCTCAGGGGAAATGAGCAGTTCTTC. Its translation: CASSARALRGNEQFF.

The chain employs TRBV9 and TRBJ2-2; weak D call: TRBD2 (6 bases). This CDR3 is 18 amino acids long. Germline V CDR1 and CDR2: SGDLS, YYNGEE. The V and J ends lost 1 base and 5 bases respectively, with 21 bases between them. The CDR3 DNA reads as TGTGCCAGCAGCGTATACCCTCACAGACTAGTGGGGACCGGGGAGCTGTTTTTT. It specifies CASSVYPHRLVGTGELFF.

The chain employs TRBV11-2 and TRBJ2-7; D call uncertain. Trimming left V 2 bases short and J 12 bases short, with 17 bases between. CDR3 size: 13 residues. Germline-derived CDR1 and CDR2 are SGHAT and FQNNGV. CDR3 residues: CASSLFSTLDLYF. In nucleotides, the CDR3 is TGTGCCAGCAGCTTATTCTCTACGCTCGACCTGTACTTC. Together with reference TRBV11-2 and TRBJ2-7, the CDR3 gives the full variable domain: EAGVAQSPRYKIIEKRQSVAFWCNPISGHATLYWYQQILGQGPKLLIQFQNNGVVDDSQLPKDRFSAERLKGVDSTLKIQPAKLEDSAVYLCASSLFSTLDLYFGPGTRLTVT.

The chain links TRBV5-1 to TRBJ2-3; weak D call: TRBD1 (7 bases). V lost 4 bases to trimming and J lost 4 bases, with 22 bases between them. Germline CDR1 is SGHRS and CDR2 is YFSETQ. The CDR3 covers 17 residues. CDR3 amino acids: CASSLRVDSRGADTQYF. CDR3 DNA sequence: TGCGCCAGCAGCCTAAGAGTAGACAGCAGGGGGGCAGATACGCAGTATTTT.

The chain carries TRBV9 and TRBJ2-5; the D gene is possibly TRBD1 (6 bases). Germline CDR1 is SGDLS and CDR2 is YYNGEE. The CDR3 runs 15 residues. Between the trimmed V and J ends, which lost 3 bases and 3 bases, there was a span of 15 bases. The CDR3 coding sequence is TGTGCCAGCAGCGCAACGGGACATGGGAAAGAGACCCAGTACTTC. Encoded protein: CASSATGHGKETQYF.

CDR3 DNA: TGTGCCAGCAGCTTGCCCGGTGGGGGCGCTCTAGCTTTCTTT. It is translated as CASSLPGGGALAFF. The chain carries TRBV5-8 and TRBJ1-1, with D perhaps TRBD1 (6 bases). V lost 1 base to trimming and J lost 10 bases, with 17 bases between them. CDR3 length: 14 residues. Germline-derived CDR1 and CDR2 are SGHTS and YDEGEE.

Note on this clone: The sample holds other DNA sequences that translate to the same CDR3. The chain couples TRBV4-1 to TRBJ1-5; 7 bases are shared with TRBD1. V was clipped by 3 bases and J by 1 base; unmatched bases: 6. This CDR3 comprises 16 residues. CDR1 is MGHRA, CDR2 YSYEKL, per germline. The CDR3 region is CASSQDYRGSNQPQHF. CDR3 coding DNA: TGCGCCAGCAGCCAGGACTACAGGGGAAGCAATCAGCCCCAGCATTTT.

This chain connects TRBV9 to TRBJ2-2; 7 nucleotides line up with TRBD1. V lost 5 bases and J lost 2; bases outside the gene matches: 6. The germline V gene encodes CDR1 SGDLS and CDR2 YYNGEE. CDR3 length equals 15 residues. The CDR3 coding sequence is TGTGCCAGCAGACGCCGGGACAGCAACACCGGGGAGCTGTTTTTT. Translated: CASRRRDSNTGELFF. The complete variable domain, with remaining parts taken from reference TRBV9 and TRBJ2-2, reads DSGVTQTPKHLITATGQRVTLRCSPRSGDLSVYWYQQSLDQGLQFLIQYYNGEERAKGNILERFSAQQFPDLHSELNLSSLELGDSALYFCASRRRDSNTGELFFGEGSRLTVL.

V and J are TRBV4-3 and TRBJ1-5, with a tentative D call TRBD1 (5 bases). This CDR3 is built from 15 residues. The V end lost 4 bases, the J end lost 5 bases, and 15 bases lay between the germline ends. From germline, CDR1 is LGHNA and CDR2 YSLEER. The DNA for the CDR3 is TGCGCCAGCAGCCCAGGTATCCAGGGCCATCAGCCCCAGCATTTT. Translating gives CASSPGIQGHQPQHF.